This T cell receptor (beta chain) was sequenced in a study of PD-L1 blockade in urothelial cancer. There are 15 residues in the CDR3. The V and J ends lost 3 bases and 7 bases, in that order; junction bases with no gene match: 5. CDR1 and CDR2 from the germline V gene are KGHSH and LQKENI. Produced via immunoSEQ multiplex PCR; TCRdb's table is partial and in-frame only. The top ten clones hold 2.5% to 4% of a sample with 55,000 to 80,000 clones, about 86% of them seen once. Time point in this sample: pretreatment peripheral blood. The chain joins TRBV18 to TRBJ2-1, with 11 positions matching TRBD1. The sequences come from PBMCs, collected around atezolizumab (anti-PD-L1) treatment. This sequence was found in a man in his 70s with urothelial cancer. The CDR3 nucleotides are TGTGCCAGCTCACCTATGGACAGGGGGCTAAATGAGCAGTTCTTC. Translating gives CASSPMDRGLNEQFF.